The subject of this entry is one T cell receptor (beta chain). Sequencing of TCR beta was performed on blood CD8+ T cells and on blood CD4+ T cells. This specimen comes from a study of CD8 T cells in Susac syndrome. Germline assignment: CDR1 SGHNT and CDR2 YYREEE (reference sequence). This CDR3 has 15 amino acids. With 2 bases removed from V and 4 bases from J, the gap between germline ends came to 12 bases. RNA amounts of about 0.45 to 1 ug underwent reverse transcription with random hexamers. The amplification used immunoSEQ multiplex PCR on TCR beta CDR3; it spanned 54 Vbeta and 13 Jbeta. TCRdb used MiXCR to reprocess the immunoSEQ multiplex PCR reads, holding one entry per CDR3 protein. The sample holds about 130,000 distinct CDR3 sequences, 90% to 95% seen once.

Sequences were obtained from CD4+ T cells from PBMCs. The gene calls are TRBV5-4 and TRBJ2-2; a weak D match, TRBD1 (5 bases). This TCR was sampled from a human donor in good health. The chain's CDR3 is CASSFFRAGTGELFF. The CDR3 coding sequence is TGTGCCAGCAGCTTTTTCAGGGCCGGCACCGGGGAGCTGTTTTTT.